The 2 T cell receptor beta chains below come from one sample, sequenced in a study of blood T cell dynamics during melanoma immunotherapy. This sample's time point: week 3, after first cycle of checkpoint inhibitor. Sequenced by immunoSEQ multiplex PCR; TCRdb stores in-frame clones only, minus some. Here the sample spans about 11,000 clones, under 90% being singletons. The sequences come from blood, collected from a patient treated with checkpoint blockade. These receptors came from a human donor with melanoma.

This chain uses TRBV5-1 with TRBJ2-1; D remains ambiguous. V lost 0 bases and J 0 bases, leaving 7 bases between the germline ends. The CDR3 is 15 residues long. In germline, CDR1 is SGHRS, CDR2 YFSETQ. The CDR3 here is CASSLGGFSYNEQFF. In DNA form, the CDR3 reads TGCGCCAGCAGCTTGGGGGGATTCTCCTACAATGAGCAGTTCTTC.

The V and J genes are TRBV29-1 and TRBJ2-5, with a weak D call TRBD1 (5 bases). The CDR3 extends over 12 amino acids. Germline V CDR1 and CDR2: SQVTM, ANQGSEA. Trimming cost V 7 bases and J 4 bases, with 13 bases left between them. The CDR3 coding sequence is TGCAGCGGGGCCAGGGATCCAGAGACCCAGTACTTC. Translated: CSGARDPETQYF.